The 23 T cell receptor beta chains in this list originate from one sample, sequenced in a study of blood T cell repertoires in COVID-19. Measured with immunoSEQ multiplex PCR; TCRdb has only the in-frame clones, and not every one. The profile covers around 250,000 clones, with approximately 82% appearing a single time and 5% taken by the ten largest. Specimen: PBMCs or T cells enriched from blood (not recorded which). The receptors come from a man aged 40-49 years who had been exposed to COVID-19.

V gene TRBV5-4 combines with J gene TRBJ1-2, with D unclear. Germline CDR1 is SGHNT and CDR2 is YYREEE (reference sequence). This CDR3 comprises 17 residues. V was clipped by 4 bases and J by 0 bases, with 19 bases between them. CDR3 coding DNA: TGTGCCAGCAGCCGGGAGGGAGGCGTTCCCCCTAACTATGGCTACACCTTC. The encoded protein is CASSREGGVPPNYGYTF.

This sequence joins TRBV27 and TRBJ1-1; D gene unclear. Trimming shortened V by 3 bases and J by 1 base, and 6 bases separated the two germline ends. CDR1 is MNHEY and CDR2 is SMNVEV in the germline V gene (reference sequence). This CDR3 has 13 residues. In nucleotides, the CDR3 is TGTGCCAGCAGTTTGTCCTGGAACACTGAAGCTTTCTTT. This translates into CASSLSWNTEAFF.

The DNA of the CDR3 is TGTGCCAGCTCACCGCGGGGGGCTAATGAAAAACTGTTTTTT. The encoded protein is CASSPRGANEKLFF. This chain links TRBV18 with TRBJ1-4; weak D call: TRBD1 (5 bases). Germline CDR1 and CDR2: KGHSH and LQKENI. The CDR3 extends over 14 amino acids. V lost 3 bases and J lost 3, with 8 bases in between.

In DNA, the CDR3 is TGTGCCAGCAGAACTGGACAGACAGATACGCAGTATTTT. Translated: CASRTGQTDTQYF. The chain employs TRBV2 and TRBJ2-3; possibly TRBD1 for D (6 bases). With 6 bases removed from V and 3 bases from J, the gap between germline ends came to 10 bases. The CDR3 is 13 amino acids. Per the germline V gene, CDR1 is SNHLY and CDR2 is FYNNEI.

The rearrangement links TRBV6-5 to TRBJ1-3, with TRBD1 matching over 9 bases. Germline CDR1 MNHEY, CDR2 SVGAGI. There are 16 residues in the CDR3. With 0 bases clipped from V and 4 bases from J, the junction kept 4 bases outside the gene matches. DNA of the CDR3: TGTGCCAGCAGTTACTCGACAGGGGGGACGGGAAACACCATATATTTT. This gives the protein CASSYSTGGTGNTIYF.

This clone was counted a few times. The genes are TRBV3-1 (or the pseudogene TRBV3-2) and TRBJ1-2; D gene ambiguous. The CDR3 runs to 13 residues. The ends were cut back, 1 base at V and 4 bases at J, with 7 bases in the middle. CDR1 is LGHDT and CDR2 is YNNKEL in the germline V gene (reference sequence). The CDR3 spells CASSQVSVYGYTF. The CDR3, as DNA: TGTGCCAGCAGCCAAGTGTCAGTCTATGGCTACACCTTC.

The CDR3 bases are TGTGCCAGCAGCCCCCGACTAGCGCAGGCCAAAAACATTCAGTACTTC. This translates into CASSPRLAQAKNIQYF. The J gene is TRBJ2-4, the V gene TRBV5-5, with 8 bases lining up with TRBD2. CDR1 and CDR2 from the germline V gene are SGHKS and YYEKEE (reference sequence). The trim removed 4 bases at V and 1 base at J, leaving 7 bases unmatched. This CDR3 comprises 16 residues.

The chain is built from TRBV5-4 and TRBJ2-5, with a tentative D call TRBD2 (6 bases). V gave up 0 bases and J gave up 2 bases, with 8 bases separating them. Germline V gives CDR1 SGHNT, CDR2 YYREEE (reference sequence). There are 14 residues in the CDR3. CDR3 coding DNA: TGTGCCAGCAGCTTGGTGGGAGGACAAGAGACCCAGTACTTC. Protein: CASSLVGGQETQYF.

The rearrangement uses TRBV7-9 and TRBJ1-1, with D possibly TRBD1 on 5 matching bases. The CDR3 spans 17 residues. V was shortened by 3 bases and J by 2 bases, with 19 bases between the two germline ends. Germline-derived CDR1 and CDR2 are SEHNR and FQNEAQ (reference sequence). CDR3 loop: CASSLGSSSTENTEAFF. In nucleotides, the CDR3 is TGTGCCAGCAGCTTGGGGTCCTCCTCGACAGAAAACACTGAAGCTTTCTTT.

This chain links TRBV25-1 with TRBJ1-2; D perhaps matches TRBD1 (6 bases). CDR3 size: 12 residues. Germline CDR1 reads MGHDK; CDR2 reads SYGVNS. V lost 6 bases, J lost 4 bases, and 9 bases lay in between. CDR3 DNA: TGTGCCAGCAGACAGGGTGGCTATGGCTACACCTTC. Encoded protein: CASRQGGYGYTF.

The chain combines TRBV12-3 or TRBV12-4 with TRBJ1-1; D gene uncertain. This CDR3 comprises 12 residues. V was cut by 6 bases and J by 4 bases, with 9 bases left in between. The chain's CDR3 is CASSLRSTEAFF. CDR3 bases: TGTGCCAGCAGCCTTCGTTCCACTGAAGCTTTCTTT.

The DNA of the CDR3 is TGTGCCAGTAGTATAGTAACCTCCACCGCACGACAAAATGAAGCTTTCTTT. Protein: CASSIVTSTARQNEAFF. The rearrangement joins TRBV19 to TRBJ1-1; unclear D gene. Germline CDR1 LNHDA, CDR2 SQIVND (reference sequence). The germline V and J ends were trimmed by 1 base and 7 bases, with 22 bases remaining between them. The CDR3 loop spans 17 amino acids.

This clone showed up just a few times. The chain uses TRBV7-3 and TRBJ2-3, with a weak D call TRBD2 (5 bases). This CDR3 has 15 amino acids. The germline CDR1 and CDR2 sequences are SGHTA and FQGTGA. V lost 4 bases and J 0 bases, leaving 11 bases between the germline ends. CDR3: CASSSQRTSTDTQYF. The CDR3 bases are TGTGCCAGCAGCTCGCAGCGGACTAGCACAGATACGCAGTATTTT.

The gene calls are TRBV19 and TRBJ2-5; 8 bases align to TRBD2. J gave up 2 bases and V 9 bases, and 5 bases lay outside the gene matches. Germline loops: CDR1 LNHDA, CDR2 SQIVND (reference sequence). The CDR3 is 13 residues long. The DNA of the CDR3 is TGTGCCAGCCGGGAGGGGAGTCAAGAGACCCAGTACTTC. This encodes CASREGSQETQYF. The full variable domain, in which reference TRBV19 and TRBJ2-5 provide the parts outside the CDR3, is DGGITQSPKYLFRKEGQNVTLSCEQNLNHDAMYWYRQDPGQGLRLIYYSQIVNDFQKGDIAEGYSVSREKKESFPLTVTSAQKNPTAFYLCASREGSQETQYFGPGTRLLVL.

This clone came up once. CDR3 sequence: CASRHELDRGTEAFF. CDR3 in DNA: TGTGCCAGCAGGCATGAACTGGACAGGGGCACTGAAGCTTTCTTT. The chain is built from TRBV6-5 and TRBJ1-1; 9 bases agree with TRBD1. Germline V gives CDR1 MNHEY, CDR2 SVGAGI. Trimming at V came to 6 bases and at J to 4 bases, leaving 9 bases not matched to a gene. The CDR3 runs to 15 residues.

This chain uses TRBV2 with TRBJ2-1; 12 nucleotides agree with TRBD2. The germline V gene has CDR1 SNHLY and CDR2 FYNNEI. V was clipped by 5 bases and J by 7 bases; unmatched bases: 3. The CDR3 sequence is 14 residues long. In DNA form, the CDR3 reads TGTGCCAGCAGTCGACTAGCGGGAGCGAATGAGCAGTTCTTC. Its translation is CASSRLAGANEQFF.

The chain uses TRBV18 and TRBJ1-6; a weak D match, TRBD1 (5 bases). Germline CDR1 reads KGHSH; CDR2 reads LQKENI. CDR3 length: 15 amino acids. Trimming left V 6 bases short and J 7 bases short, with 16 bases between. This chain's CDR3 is CASSASVGRNSPLHF. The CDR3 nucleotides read TGTGCCAGCTCGGCGTCGGTGGGGCGAAATTCACCCCTCCACTTT.

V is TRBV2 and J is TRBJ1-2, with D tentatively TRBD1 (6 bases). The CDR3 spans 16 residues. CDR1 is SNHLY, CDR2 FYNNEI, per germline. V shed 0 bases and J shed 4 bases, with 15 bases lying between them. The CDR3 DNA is TGTGCCAGCAGTGAAGCGCGTGACAGGCGCGGCTATGGCTACACCTTC. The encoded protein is CASSEARDRRGYGYTF.

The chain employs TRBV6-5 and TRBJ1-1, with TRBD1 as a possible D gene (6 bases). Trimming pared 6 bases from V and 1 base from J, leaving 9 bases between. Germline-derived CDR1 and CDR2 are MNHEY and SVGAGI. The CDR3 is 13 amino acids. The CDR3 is CASRVQGNTEAFF. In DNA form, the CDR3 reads TGTGCCAGCAGAGTACAGGGGAACACTGAAGCTTTCTTT.

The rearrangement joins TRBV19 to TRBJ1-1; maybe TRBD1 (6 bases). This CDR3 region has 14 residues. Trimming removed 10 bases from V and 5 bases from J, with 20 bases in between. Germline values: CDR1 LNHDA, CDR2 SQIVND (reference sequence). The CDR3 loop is CATENRVYRTEAFF. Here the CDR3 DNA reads TGTGCCACCGAAAACAGGGTCTATCGTACTGAAGCTTTCTTT.

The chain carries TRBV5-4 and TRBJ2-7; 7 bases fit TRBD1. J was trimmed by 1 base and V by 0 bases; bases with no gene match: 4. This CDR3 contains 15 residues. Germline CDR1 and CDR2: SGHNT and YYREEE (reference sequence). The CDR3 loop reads CASSLVQGVSYEQYF. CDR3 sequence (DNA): TGTGCCAGCAGCTTGGTGCAGGGGGTATCCTACGAGCAGTACTTC.

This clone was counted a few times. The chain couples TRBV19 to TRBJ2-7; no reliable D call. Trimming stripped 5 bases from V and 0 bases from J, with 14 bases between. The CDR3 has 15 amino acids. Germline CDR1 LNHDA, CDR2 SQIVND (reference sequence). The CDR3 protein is CASSPKLLLSYEQYF. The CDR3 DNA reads TGTGCCAGTAGTCCGAAGCTCCTACTCTCCTACGAGCAGTACTTC.

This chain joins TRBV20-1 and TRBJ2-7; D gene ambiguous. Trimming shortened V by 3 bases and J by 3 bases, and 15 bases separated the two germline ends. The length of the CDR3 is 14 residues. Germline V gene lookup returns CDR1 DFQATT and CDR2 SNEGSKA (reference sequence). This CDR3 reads CSASKIDSHYEQYF. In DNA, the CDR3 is TGCAGTGCTAGTAAAATTGACTCCCACTACGAGCAGTACTTC.